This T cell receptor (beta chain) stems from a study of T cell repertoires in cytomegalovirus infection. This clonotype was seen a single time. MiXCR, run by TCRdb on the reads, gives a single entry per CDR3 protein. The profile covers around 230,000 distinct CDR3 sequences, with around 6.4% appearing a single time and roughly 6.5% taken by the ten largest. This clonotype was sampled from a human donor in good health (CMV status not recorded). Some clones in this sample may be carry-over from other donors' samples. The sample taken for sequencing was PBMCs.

The CDR3 region is CASSIERATEAFF. The CDR3 coding sequence is TGTGCCAGTAGTATAGAGAGGGCGACTGAAGCTTTCTTT. J is TRBJ1-1 and V is TRBV19; D is ambiguous. Germline V gives CDR1 LNHDA, CDR2 SQIVND (reference sequence). The ends were cut back, 0 bases at V and 5 bases at J, with 7 bases in the middle. The CDR3 is 13 amino acids.